These 15 T cell receptor beta chains were all obtained from the same sample, sequenced in a study of blood T cell repertoires in COVID-19. Profiling relied on immunoSEQ multiplex PCR, and the TCRdb table lists in-frame clones only, not all of them. The sample lists about 110,000 clones; 90% were seen once. The specimen sequenced was peripheral blood. The origin of the receptors is a woman between 45 and 60 years old with acute or convalescent COVID-19.

The rearrangement joins TRBV30 to TRBJ1-1, with D possibly matching TRBD1 (5 bases). There are 13 residues in the CDR3. Germline V gene sequence: CDR1 GTSNPN, CDR2 SVGIG (reference sequence). The ends were cut back, 2 bases at V and 7 bases at J, with 14 bases in the middle. CDR3 DNA: TGTGCCTGGAGTTTCGCAGGGCCTTATGAAGCTTTCTTT. Translating it yields CAWSFAGPYEAFF.

V and J are TRBV6-7 and TRBJ2-7; TRBD1 matches 12 bases. TRBV6-7 is filed as an ORF, its function uncertain. CDR3 length: 15 amino acids. V was pared by 2 bases and J by 11 bases, with 10 bases of the junction left unmatched. This CDR3 is CASSYPTGQGADEYF. Written as DNA, the CDR3 is TGTGCCAGCAGTTACCCAACGGGACAGGGGGCCGACGAGTACTTC.

The chain recombines TRBV2 with TRBJ2-7, with 7 bases identical to TRBD1. The germline V gene encodes CDR1 SNHLY and CDR2 FYNNEI. V lost 7 bases to trimming and J lost 3 bases; unmatched junction nucleotides: 9. The CDR3 is 14 residues long. CDR3 loop: CASKGADWGYEQYF. In DNA form, the CDR3 reads TGTGCCAGCAAGGGGGCCGACTGGGGCTACGAGCAGTACTTC.

The gene calls are TRBV19 and TRBJ2-1; maybe TRBD2 (6 bases). The length of the CDR3 is 16 residues. Trimming left V 1 base short and J 3 bases short, with 13 bases between. The germline V gene has CDR1 LNHDA and CDR2 SQIVND (reference sequence). CDR3 amino acids: CASSIVLAISYNEQFF. CDR3 sequence (DNA): TGTGCCAGTAGTATAGTCCTAGCGATTAGCTACAATGAGCAGTTCTTC.

The gene calls are TRBV19 and TRBJ1-1; D is possibly TRBD1 (5 bases). Trimming cost V 5 bases and J 7 bases, with 11 bases left between them. Germline V gene sequence: CDR1 LNHDA, CDR2 SQIVND (reference sequence). This CDR3 has 12 amino acids. CDR3 coding DNA: TGTGCCAGTAGTTCCCAGGGTGGTGAAGCTTTCTTT. It is translated as CASSSQGGEAFF.

The V gene is TRBV29-1, the J gene TRBJ2-1; the match to TRBD1 covers 7 bases. The trim removed 7 bases at V and 0 bases at J, leaving 6 bases unmatched. Germline V lookup: CDR1 SQVTM, CDR2 ANQGSEA. The CDR3 consists of 14 residues. CDR3 in amino acids: CSGLQGFSYNEQFF. The CDR3 nucleotides read TGCAGCGGCCTACAGGGGTTCTCCTACAATGAGCAGTTCTTC.

This clone has a single count. This rearrangement joins TRBV10-3 to TRBJ1-1; D might be TRBD1 (6 bases). Deletions cut 4 bases from V and 4 bases from J, with 7 bases between. The CDR3 sequence is 12 residues long. Germline CDR1 reads ENHRY; CDR2 reads SYGVKD. As DNA, the CDR3 is TGTGCCATCAGTGCAGGGGTCACTGAAGCTTTCTTT. Translation gives CAISAGVTEAFF.

The V call is TRBV14, the J call TRBJ1-6, with 9 nucleotides matching TRBD1. CDR3 length equals 15 residues. Per germline, CDR1 SGHDN and CDR2 FVKESK. V was pared by 3 bases and J by 9 bases, with 6 bases of the junction left unmatched. This CDR3 reads CASSQNRGRGSPLHF. The CDR3 DNA reads as TGTGCCAGCAGCCAGAACAGGGGGCGAGGTTCACCCCTCCACTTT.

V usage is TRBV28 and J usage is TRBJ1-5; no firm D call. V lost 2 bases and J 2 bases, leaving 4 bases between the germline ends. The germline gives CDR1 MDHEN, CDR2 SYDVKM. This CDR3 contains 13 residues. CDR3 in amino acids: CASSLTGNQPQHF. The DNA of the CDR3 is TGTGCCAGCAGTTTAACTGGCAATCAGCCCCAGCATTTT.

The rearrangement joins TRBV6-5 to TRBJ2-2, with TRBD2 matching over 9 bases. The CDR3 extends over 15 amino acids. Trimming at V came to 6 bases and at J to 2 bases, leaving 4 bases not matched to a gene. Looked up from germline, CDR1 is MNHEY and CDR2 is SVGAGI. CDR3 bases: TGTGCCAGCAGACCTAGCGGGGACAACACCGGGGAGCTGTTTTTT. As protein: CASRPSGDNTGELFF.

This clone was counted between two and nine times. This sequence joins TRBV2 and TRBJ2-7, with D unresolved. This CDR3 is 15 amino acids long. The ends were cut back, 5 bases at V and 5 bases at J, with 19 bases in the middle. The V gene's germline CDR1 is SNHLY and CDR2 FYNNEI. CDR3 in DNA: TGTGCCAGCAGTTTCAACCCCGAAAGCATCGACGAGCAGTACTTC. This codes for CASSFNPESIDEQYF.

The V and J genes are TRBV21-1 and TRBJ1-2. TRBV21-1 is given as a pseudogene. This CDR3 has 13 residues. The CDR3 reads CAGRQGGTSGYTF. CDR3 in DNA: TGTGCCGGTCGACAGGGAGGGACTAGCGGCTACACCTTC.

CDR3 residues: CANQGGGTDTQYF. The CDR3, as DNA: TGTGCCAACCAGGGCGGGGGCACAGATACGCAGTATTTT. The chain uses TRBV7-9 and TRBJ2-3, with D maybe TRBD2 (6 bases). The V gene's germline CDR1 is SEHNR and CDR2 FQNEAQ (reference sequence). V was shortened by 10 bases and J by 1 base, with 12 bases between the two germline ends. The length of the CDR3 is 13 residues.

V and J are TRBV24-1 and TRBJ2-1; 10 bases align to TRBD1. The CDR3 covers 18 residues. With V trimmed by 4 bases and J by 0 bases, 8 bases remained unmatched. Germline lookup yields CDR1 KGHDR and CDR2 SFDVKD. Written as DNA, the CDR3 is TGTGCCACCAGTGACCCCGGGACAGGGGACTTCTCCTACAATGAGCAGTTCTTC. Its translation: CATSDPGTGDFSYNEQFF.

The V call is TRBV7-8, the J call TRBJ1-1, with D hard to call. The V end lost 5 bases, the J end lost 8 bases, and 12 bases lay between the germline ends. The germline V gene has CDR1 SGHVS and CDR2 FQNEAQ. CDR3 length equals 12 residues. The CDR3 here is CASSNRAGEAFF. The DNA of the CDR3 is TGTGCCAGCAGCAACAGAGCTGGAGAAGCTTTCTTT.